This T cell receptor (beta chain) comes out of a study of shared clonotypes between healthy human individuals. Whole-study results and caveats: Estimated richness values were generally larger in naive subsets than in memory subsets.

The protocol was immunoSEQ multiplex PCR, while the TCRdb copy is restricted to in-frame clones and leaves out a portion. The sample lists over a million clones, approximately 76% occurring once. CDR3 length: 15 amino acids. V was clipped by 2 bases and J by 6 bases, with 13 bases between them. Germline V gene lookup returns CDR1 SGHNT and CDR2 YENEEA. Concerning this clone: Its antigen remains unknown.

This chain uses TRBV11-3 with TRBJ2-2, with D perhaps matching TRBD1 (6 bases). The sequencing input was memory CD4+ T cells sorted from blood. As to subset: CD45RA-negative fraction. The receptor was derived from a man aged 18-30 years in good health. CDR3 sequence: CASSLYRDTPGELFF. CDR3 DNA sequence: TGTGCCAGCAGCTTATACCGGGACACCCCCGGGGAGCTGTTTTTT.